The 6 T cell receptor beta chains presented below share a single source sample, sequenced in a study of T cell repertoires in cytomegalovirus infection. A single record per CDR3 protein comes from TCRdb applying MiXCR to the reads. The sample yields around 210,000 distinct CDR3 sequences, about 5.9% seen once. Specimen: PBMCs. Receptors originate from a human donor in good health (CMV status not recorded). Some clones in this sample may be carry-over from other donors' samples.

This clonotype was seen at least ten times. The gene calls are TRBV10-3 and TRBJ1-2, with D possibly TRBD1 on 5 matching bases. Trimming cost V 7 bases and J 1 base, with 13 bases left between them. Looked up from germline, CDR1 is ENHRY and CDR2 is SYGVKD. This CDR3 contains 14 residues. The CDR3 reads CAIKIGTNNYGYTF. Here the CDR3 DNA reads TGTGCCATCAAGATCGGGACTAATAACTATGGCTACACCTTC.

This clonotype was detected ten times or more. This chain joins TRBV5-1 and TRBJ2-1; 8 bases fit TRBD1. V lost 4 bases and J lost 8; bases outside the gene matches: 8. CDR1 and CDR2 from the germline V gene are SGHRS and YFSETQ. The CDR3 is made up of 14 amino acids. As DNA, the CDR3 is TGCGCCAGCAGCCCCCAGACAGGGGTGGATGAGCAGTTCTTC. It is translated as CASSPQTGVDEQFF. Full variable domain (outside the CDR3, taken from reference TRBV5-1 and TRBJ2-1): KAGVTQTPRYLIKTRGQQVTLSCSPISGHRSVSWYQQTPGQGLQFLFEYFSETQRNKGNFPGRFSGRQFSNSRSEMNVSTLELGDSALYLCASSPQTGVDEQFFGPGTRLTVL.

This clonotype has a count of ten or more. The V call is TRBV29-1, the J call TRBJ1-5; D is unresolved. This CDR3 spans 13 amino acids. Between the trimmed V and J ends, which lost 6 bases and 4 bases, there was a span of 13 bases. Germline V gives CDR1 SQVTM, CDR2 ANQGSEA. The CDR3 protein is CSVLTRSNQPQHF. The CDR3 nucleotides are TGCAGCGTATTGACTAGGTCGAATCAGCCCCAGCATTTT.

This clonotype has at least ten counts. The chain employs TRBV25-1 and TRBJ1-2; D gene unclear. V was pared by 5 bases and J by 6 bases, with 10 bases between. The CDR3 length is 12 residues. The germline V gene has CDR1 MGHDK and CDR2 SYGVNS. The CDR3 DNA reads TGTGCCAGCAGTTTAGGGATGGATGGCTACACCTTC. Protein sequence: CASSLGMDGYTF.

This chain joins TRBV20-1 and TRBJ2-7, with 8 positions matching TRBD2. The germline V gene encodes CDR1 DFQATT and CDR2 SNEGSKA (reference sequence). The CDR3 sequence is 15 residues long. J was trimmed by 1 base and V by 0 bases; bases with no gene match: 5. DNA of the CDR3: TGCAGTGCTAGAGATCCCGGGGGGGTTTCCTACGAGCAGTACTTC. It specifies CSARDPGGVSYEQYF.

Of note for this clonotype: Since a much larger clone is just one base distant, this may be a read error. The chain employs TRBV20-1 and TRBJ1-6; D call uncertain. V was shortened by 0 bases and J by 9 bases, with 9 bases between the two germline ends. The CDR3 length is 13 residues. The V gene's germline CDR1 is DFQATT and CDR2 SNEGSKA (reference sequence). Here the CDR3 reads CSARDQDISPLHF. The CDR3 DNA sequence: TGCAGTGCTAGAGATCAAGATATTTCACCCCTCCACTTT.